These 8 T cell receptor beta chains were all obtained from the same sample, sequenced in a study of CD8 T cells in ankylosing spondylitis. Overall study findings and caveats: Typical of ankylosing spondylitis blood, it appeared, was a TCR beta motif of eight highly homologous variants.

No cognate antigen is known for these TCRs. TCRdb recomputed calls from the 5' RACE reads with MiXCR, one row per CDR3 protein. The data contain about 330,000 distinct CDR3 sequences, less than 9.5% of them singletons. Sequencing was carried out using blood, either unsorted or a sorted T cell fraction (not recorded which). The receptors were sampled from a male donor with ankylosing spondylitis.

The V and J genes are TRBV5-1 and TRBJ2-5; 15 nucleotides align to TRBD2. The V segment lost 3 bases and the J segment 4 bases; nucleotides outside the gene matches: 7. The CDR3 length is 17 residues. CDR1 and CDR2 from the germline V gene are SGHRS and YFSETQ. In nucleotides, the CDR3 is TGCGCCAGCAGCTCTGGGACTAGCGGGAGGCTTCTAGAGACCCAGTACTTC. Translation gives CASSSGTSGRLLETQYF.

This clonotype was recorded a few times. One end of the junction varies from germline; a read error may be responsible. V is TRBV12-5 and J is TRBJ2-2; D not resolved. Germline loops: CDR1 LGHNT, CDR2 FRNRAP. This CDR3 has 15 amino acids. CDR3 sequence (DNA): TGTGCTAGTGGTTTGGTGGTCACGAACGCCGGGGAGCTGTTTTTT. Translated, it gives CASGLVVTNAGELFF.

This clonotype was detected many times. The gene calls are TRBV27 and TRBJ1-4, with a possible D match to TRBD1 (5 bases). CDR3 length: 16 amino acids. The V end lost 10 bases, the J end lost 0 bases, and 18 bases lay between the germline ends. Germline CDR1 MNHEY, CDR2 SMNVEV (reference sequence). CDR3 amino acids: CAIAPGPYATNEKLFF. The CDR3 nucleotides are TGTGCCATAGCACCGGGGCCATATGCAACTAATGAAAAACTGTTTTTT.

This clonotype was seen only a few times. V and J are TRBV15 and TRBJ2-7; TRBD1 is a possible D gene (6 bases). With 0 bases removed from V and 0 bases from J, the gap between germline ends came to 18 bases. The CDR3 is made up of 18 amino acids. Looked up from germline, CDR1 is LNHNV and CDR2 is YYDKDF (reference sequence). The chain's CDR3 is CATSRDGVRGFSSYEQYF. Here the CDR3 DNA reads TGTGCCACCAGCAGAGATGGAGTAAGGGGGTTCAGCTCCTACGAGCAGTACTTC. Full variable domain (outside the CDR3, taken from reference TRBV15 and TRBJ2-7): DAMVIQNPRYQVTQFGKPVTLSCSQTLNHNVMYWYQQKSSQAPKLLFHYYDKDFNNEADTPDNFQSRRPNTSFCFLDIRSPGLGDTAMYLCATSRDGVRGFSSYEQYFGPGTRLTVT.

V is TRBV20-1 and J is TRBJ2-1; D may be TRBD1 (6 bases). This CDR3 has 11 amino acids. Trimming removed 5 bases at V and 10 bases at J, with 12 bases between. CDR1 and CDR2 (germline): DFQATT, SNEGSKA (reference sequence). CDR3 protein: CSASGVREQFF. The CDR3 nucleotides are TGCAGTGCTTCAGGGGTTAGGGAGCAGTTCTTC.

This clonotype was observed at least ten times. The V and J genes are TRBV12-3 or TRBV12-4 and TRBJ2-7; D is undetermined. Trimming left V 5 bases short and J 6 bases short, with 14 bases between. CDR3 length: 13 amino acids. CDR3 nucleotides: TGTGCCAGCAGTGGTAGTAACCTCCTCGAGCAGTACTTC. Translated: CASSGSNLLEQYF.

Only a few counts were recorded for this clonotype. The V call is TRBV28, the J call TRBJ2-3, with 7 bases that match TRBD2. CDR1 and CDR2 from the germline V gene are MDHEN and SYDVKM. This CDR3 has 14 residues. V shed 6 bases and J 3 bases; nucleotides not matched to a gene: 6. As DNA, the CDR3 is TGTGCCAGCAGATCAGCGGGATTTACAGATACGCAGTATTTT. Its translation is CASRSAGFTDTQYF.

The table lists this clonotype with a few counts. This sequence joins TRBV6-5 and TRBJ2-7, with 13 bases identical to TRBD2. The V gene end was trimmed by 0 bases and the J gene end by 0 bases; junction bases not matched to a gene: 2. Germline-derived CDR1 and CDR2 are MNHEY and SVGAGI. The CDR3 spans 17 residues. CDR3 coding DNA: TGTGCCAGCAGTTACTCGGGACTAGCGGGAACCTCCTACGAGCAGTACTTC. Its translation is CASSYSGLAGTSYEQYF.